The 26 T cell receptor beta chains below were found in one sample sequenced in a study of graft-versus-host responses after intestinal transplantation. Their antigens are not known. TCRdb keeps only in-frame clones here, not all; method: immunoSEQ multiplex PCR. The sample consists of approximately 63,000 clones, approximately 94% of them appearing once. Source: unstimulated CD4+ T cells sorted from spleen or lymph node cells, taken before transplant. The receptors stem from a human donor who was the organ donor for an intestinal transplant.

V is TRBV6-6 and J is TRBJ2-1; D is uncertain. V lost 0 bases and J 2 bases, leaving 5 bases between the germline ends. The CDR3 is 14 amino acids. Germline CDR1 MNHNY, CDR2 SVGAGI (reference sequence). CDR3 protein: CASSYSIPYNEQFF. The CDR3 DNA follows: TGTGCCAGCAGTTACTCGATCCCCTACAATGAGCAGTTCTTC.

This clone was seen a single time. The chain couples TRBV7-2 to TRBJ2-7; possibly TRBD1 for D (6 bases). CDR3 length equals 14 residues. V was shortened by 3 bases and J by 2 bases, with 11 bases between the two germline ends. Germline loops: CDR1 SGHTA, CDR2 FQGNSA. Here the CDR3 DNA reads TGTGCCAGCAGCTTGGGACAAAAAACCTACGAGCAGTACTTC. Translating gives CASSLGQKTYEQYF.

The chain carries TRBV18 and TRBJ1-4; D possibly corresponds to TRBD1 (5 bases). The V and J ends lost 0 bases and 7 bases respectively, with 15 bases between them. CDR3 size: 16 residues. Germline V gene data show CDR1 as KGHSH and CDR2 as LQKENI. The CDR3 spells CASSPPGDGAVEKLFF. The DNA for the CDR3 is TGTGCCAGCTCACCACCTGGGGACGGGGCTGTTGAAAAACTGTTTTTT.

This clone appeared a single time. As DNA, the CDR3 is TGCGCCAGCAGCACCGGGACACAAGAGACCCAGTACTTC. It translates to CASSTGTQETQYF. The V and J genes are TRBV5-1 and TRBJ2-5, with D perhaps matching TRBD1 (6 bases). Germline values: CDR1 SGHRS, CDR2 YFSETQ. V lost 4 bases, J lost 2 bases, and 9 bases lay in between. CDR3 length: 13 amino acids.

This chain connects TRBV6-6 to TRBJ1-2; D may be TRBD1 (6 bases). Trimming cost V 6 bases and J 8 bases, with 22 bases left between them. Germline CDR1 and CDR2: MNHNY and SVGAGI (reference sequence). The length of the CDR3 is 15 residues. CDR3 coding DNA: TGTGCCAGCAGAACAACCTTGTGGGGGGGCTTGGGCTACACCTTC. This gives the protein CASRTTLWGGLGYTF.

J is TRBJ2-3 and V is TRBV27, with 15 bases matching TRBD2. Germline assignment: CDR1 MNHEY and CDR2 SMNVEV (reference sequence). The CDR3 runs to 18 residues. J was trimmed by 7 bases and V by 2 bases; bases with no gene match: 10. This CDR3 is CASSLQRTSGGAGNTQYF. CDR3 coding DNA: TGTGCCAGCAGTTTACAACGGACTAGCGGGGGGGCTGGGAATACGCAGTATTTT.

This sequence joins TRBV21-1 and TRBJ2-5; TRBD2 is the table's D call and was not checked against the DNA. TRBV21-1 counts as a pseudogene. This CDR3 comprises 17 residues. CDR3 coding DNA: TGTGCCAGCAGCTTCCGCCCCAGACTAGCGTACCAAGAGACCCAGTACTTC. It specifies CASSFRPRLAYQETQYF.

This clone was seen a single time. The CDR3 region is CASRSHTGPSGNTIYF. The CDR3 DNA reads TGTGCAAGTCGCTCTCATACAGGTCCCTCTGGAAACACCATATATTTT. The rearrangement links TRBV12-2 to TRBJ1-3; TRBD1, the table's D call, was not compared with the DNA. TRBV12-2 constitutes a pseudogene. The CDR3 extends over 16 amino acids.

This clone came up once. The rearrangement links TRBV18 to TRBJ2-5; D call uncertain. The tail of the sequence fits TRBJ2-7 better, so the J call may be wrong. In germline, CDR1 is KGHSH, CDR2 LQKENI. CDR3 length: 14 amino acids. The CDR3 nucleotides read TGTGCCAGCTCACCAGACAACCTCCTAGTCGAGCAGTACTTC. Its protein is CASSPDNLLVEQYF.

The V call is TRBV18, the J call TRBJ1-4; weak D call: TRBD1 (6 bases). Germline CDR1 KGHSH, CDR2 LQKENI. The CDR3 spans 15 residues. Between the trimmed V and J ends, which lost 2 bases and 0 bases, there was a span of 7 bases. CDR3 nucleotides: TGTGCCAGCTCACCAGGGGGCCCAACTAATGAAAAACTGTTTTTT. As protein: CASSPGGPTNEKLFF. Full variable domain (missing parts from reference TRBV18 and TRBJ1-4): NAGVMQNPRHLVRRRGQEARLRCSPMKGHSHVYWYRQLPEEGLKFMVYLQKENIIDESGMPKERFSAEFPKEGPSILRIQQVVRGDSAAYFCASSPGGPTNEKLFFGSGTQLSVL.

This chain connects TRBV4-1 to TRBJ2-5; D uncertain. Germline V gene data show CDR1 as MGHRA and CDR2 as YSYEKL. The CDR3 has 17 residues. V dropped 1 base and J dropped 4 bases, with 19 bases sitting between them. Written as DNA, the CDR3 is TGCGCCAGCAGCCAAGGAGATCAGACCCCCCTTGGAGAGACCCAGTACTTC. As protein: CASSQGDQTPLGETQYF.

The chain joins TRBV4-2 to TRBJ1-2, with 8 bases fitting TRBD1. With V trimmed by 0 bases and J by 2 bases, 2 bases remained unmatched. CDR1 is LGHNA and CDR2 is YNFKEQ in the germline V gene. The CDR3 consists of 15 residues. As DNA, the CDR3 is TGTGCCAGCAGCCAAGACAGGGGGCTAAACTATGGCTACACCTTC. Its protein product is CASSQDRGLNYGYTF.

The genes are TRBV6-1 and TRBJ1-1, with D tentatively TRBD1 (5 bases). The germline CDR1 and CDR2 sequences are MNHNS and SASEGT. Trimming pared 11 bases from V and 2 bases from J, leaving 15 bases between. The CDR3 runs 13 residues. The DNA for the CDR3 is TGTGCCCTCCGGTGGGGCCTAAACACTGAAGCTTTCTTT. Amino acid sequence: CALRWGLNTEAFF.

This chain connects TRBV5-6 to TRBJ1-1; D gene uncertain. Looked up from germline, CDR1 is SGHDT and CDR2 is YYEEEE. Deletions cut 4 bases from V and 0 bases from J, with 10 bases between. The CDR3 sequence is 14 residues long. CDR3 sequence: CASSPLHLNTEAFF. The CDR3 DNA follows: TGTGCCAGCAGCCCATTGCACTTGAACACTGAAGCTTTCTTT.

The chain combines TRBV7-9 with TRBJ2-3; 9 nucleotides align to TRBD2. Germline-derived CDR1 and CDR2 are SEHNR and FQNEAQ (reference sequence). V was clipped by 1 base and J by 6 bases; unmatched bases: 11. The length of the CDR3 is 17 residues. CDR3 nucleotide sequence: TGTGCCAGCAGCTTAGATCTTAGCGGGGGCATCTCCGATACGCAGTATTTT. It is translated as CASSLDLSGGISDTQYF.

The rearrangement joins TRBV18 to TRBJ2-5; 10 bases match TRBD2. The CDR3 has 16 residues. V shed 4 bases, J shed 4 bases, and the junction held 9 bases outside the gene matches. Germline V CDR1 and CDR2: KGHSH, LQKENI. The CDR3 nucleotides are TGTGCCAGCTCACAACTCAGACTAGCGGGCGGAGAGACCCAGTACTTC. This codes for CASSQLRLAGGETQYF. The full variable domain, with the rest looked up from reference TRBV18 and TRBJ2-5, is NAGVMQNPRHLVRRRGQEARLRCSPMKGHSHVYWYRQLPEEGLKFMVYLQKENIIDESGMPKERFSAEFPKEGPSILRIQQVVRGDSAAYFCASSQLRLAGGETQYFGPGTRLLVL.

This chain joins TRBV5-1 and TRBJ2-5; no reliable D call. CDR1 is SGHRS, CDR2 YFSETQ, per germline. V gave up 0 bases and J gave up 7 bases, with 13 bases separating them. The CDR3 sequence is 14 residues long. CDR3 DNA sequence: TGCGCCAGCAGCTTGGCGGACCGGCTAAGGACCCAGTACTTC. As protein: CASSLADRLRTQYF. The full variable domain, completed using reference TRBV5-1 and TRBJ2-5, is KAGVTQTPRYLIKTRGQQVTLSCSPISGHRSVSWYQQTPGQGLQFLFEYFSETQRNKGNFPGRFSGRQFSNSRSEMNVSTLELGDSALYLCASSLADRLRTQYFGPGTRLLVL.

The chain joins TRBV11-2 to TRBJ2-3, with D possibly TRBD2 on 7 matching bases. Germline-derived CDR1 and CDR2 are SGHAT and FQNNGV. The CDR3 sequence is 13 residues long. Trimming took off 7 bases at V and 9 bases at J, with 17 bases between the two ends. The CDR3 spells CASNQGGGGTQYF. CDR3 nucleotide sequence: TGTGCCAGCAATCAAGGCGGGGGCGGAACGCAGTATTTT.

About this clone: The same CDR3 arises from other DNA sequences in this sample as well. The chain has TRBV5-4 and TRBJ2-3; D unclear. Germline V lookup: CDR1 SGHNT, CDR2 YYREEE (reference sequence). The V gene lost 1 base and the J gene lost 0 bases, with 0 bases spanning the gap. This CDR3 region has 12 residues. Written as DNA, the CDR3 is TGTGCCAGCAGCTTGAGCACAGATACGCAGTATTTT. This translates into CASSLSTDTQYF.

The chain couples TRBV19 to TRBJ1-4; D not certain. The CDR3 length is 14 residues. V was shortened by 5 bases and J by 7 bases, with 14 bases between the two germline ends. Germline values: CDR1 LNHDA, CDR2 SQIVND (reference sequence). CDR3 sequence reads: CASSSYRRFEKLFF. The CDR3 nucleotides read TGTGCCAGTAGTTCTTACCGCCGCTTTGAAAAACTGTTTTTT. The full variable domain, completed using reference TRBV19 and TRBJ1-4, is DGGITQSPKYLFRKEGQNVTLSCEQNLNHDAMYWYRQDPGQGLRLIYYSQIVNDFQKGDIAEGYSVSREKKESFPLTVTSAQKNPTAFYLCASSSYRRFEKLFFGSGTQLSVL.

The V gene is TRBV11-2, the J gene TRBJ1-4; maybe TRBD1 (5 bases). Germline loops: CDR1 SGHAT, CDR2 FQNNGV. CDR3 length: 15 amino acids. V shed 3 bases and J shed 0 bases, with 8 bases lying between them. The CDR3 loop is CASSFRGSTNEKLFF. The CDR3 bases are TGTGCCAGCAGCTTTAGGGGTTCAACTAATGAAAAACTGTTTTTT.

The rearrangement links TRBV5-4 to TRBJ1-1; maybe TRBD1 (6 bases). The CDR3 extends over 16 amino acids. V lost 2 bases to trimming and J lost 0 bases, with 14 bases between them. Germline V gene lookup returns CDR1 SGHNT and CDR2 YYREEE (reference sequence). The CDR3 protein is CASSFDQGHMNTEAFF. CDR3 bases: TGTGCCAGCAGCTTCGATCAGGGGCATATGAACACTGAAGCTTTCTTT. The full variable domain, with the rest looked up from reference TRBV5-4 and TRBJ1-1, is ETGVTQSPTHLIKTRGQQVTLRCSSQSGHNTVSWYQQALGQGPQFIFQYYREEENGRGNFPPRFSGLQFPNYSSELNVNALELDDSALYLCASSFDQGHMNTEAFFGQGTRLTVV.

This clone has a handful of counts. The V and J genes are TRBV6-1 and TRBJ2-3; TRBD2 might be the D (7 bases). Trimming cost V 10 bases and J 4 bases, with 18 bases left between them. The CDR3 is 14 amino acids. Germline CDR1 MNHNS, CDR2 SASEGT. CDR3 coding DNA: TGTGCCATCCAGTGGGGGGGGGCGGCAGATACGCAGTATTTT. This translates into CAIQWGGAADTQYF.

The chain combines TRBV19 with TRBJ2-5; D ambiguous. The CDR3 covers 12 residues. The germline V gene encodes CDR1 LNHDA and CDR2 SQIVND (reference sequence). Trimming took off 5 bases at V and 5 bases at J, with 9 bases between the two ends. In DNA form, the CDR3 reads TGTGCCAGTAGTGCCCGTGGGGAGACCCAGTACTTC. This translates into CASSARGETQYF.

The chain carries TRBV5-1 and TRBJ2-1; no clear D gene. Germline assignment: CDR1 SGHRS and CDR2 YFSETQ. The length of the CDR3 is 14 residues. The V end was cut by 2 bases, the J end by 1 base, with 7 bases between. The CDR3 is CASSLVVSYNEQFF. The CDR3 region has the DNA TGCGCCAGCAGCTTAGTCGTATCCTACAATGAGCAGTTCTTC.

This chain joins TRBV5-5 and TRBJ1-5, with TRBD1 matching over 12 bases. The CDR3 contains 19 residues. Germline lookup yields CDR1 SGHKS and CDR2 YYEKEE (reference sequence). After removal of 1 base from V and 1 base from J, the junction contained 9 bases not matched to a gene. In DNA, the CDR3 is TGTGCCAGCAGCTTGAGGCCGGGACAGGGGGCGGGGAGCAATCAGCCCCAGCATTTT. Encoded protein: CASSLRPGQGAGSNQPQHF.